Below, 4 T cell receptor beta chains from the same sample are listed, as sequenced in a study of shared T cell receptors in the human thymus. The protocol was immunoSEQ multiplex PCR, while the TCRdb copy is restricted to in-frame clones and leaves out a portion. The data show 700,000 or so clones, 70% to 90% seen once. The same sample was also used in a study of human thymus T cells.

The sample taken for sequencing was thymocytes. The receptors come from a girl in the first two years of life with a congenital heart defect.

The chain couples TRBV6-1 to TRBJ1-5, with D uncertain. Germline-derived CDR1 and CDR2 are MNHNS and SASEGT. Trimming took 3 bases from V and 0 from J, leaving 9 bases between them. The CDR3 is made up of 15 amino acids. The CDR3 nucleotides read TGTGCCAGCAGTGAGGCTCGTAATAGCAATCAGCCCCAGCATTTT. This gives the protein CASSEARNSNQPQHF.

This clone was counted once. This chain connects TRBV10-3 to TRBJ1-2; D is unclear. The germline V and J ends were trimmed by 4 bases and 5 bases, with 20 bases remaining between them. Germline CDR1 reads ENHRY; CDR2 reads SYGVKD. The length of the CDR3 is 16 residues. The CDR3 sequence: CAISASSVTSYYGYTF. In DNA form, the CDR3 reads TGTGCCATCAGTGCAAGTAGCGTTACTTCATATTATGGCTACACCTTC.

This CDR3 reads CASSLTARNTEAFF. The DNA for the CDR3 is TGCGCCAGCAGCCTCACCGCCAGAAACACTGAAGCTTTCTTT. The chain employs TRBV5-1 and TRBJ1-1; the D is unclear. This CDR3 region has 14 residues. V lost 4 bases and J 2 bases, leaving 12 bases between the germline ends. Germline values: CDR1 SGHRS, CDR2 YFSETQ.

This rearrangement joins TRBV7-2 to TRBJ1-6; 7 positions match TRBD1. Germline trimming cut 5 bases from V and 9 bases from J; bases unmatched to any gene: 7. The CDR3 contains 14 residues. Germline CDR1 and CDR2: SGHTA and FQGNSA. The DNA of the CDR3 is TGTGCCAGCAGCCGACAGGGAGAGAGTTCACCCCTCCACTTT. This sequence encodes CASSRQGESSPLHF.